A selection of T cell receptor beta chains follows, all from one sample in a study of monozygotic twins with inflammatory bowel disease. TCRdb reprocessed the 5' RACE reads and stores each CDR3 protein as one record, lacking DNA. The table lists approximately 85,000 distinct CDR3 sequences. The sequencing input was blood. These receptors were taken from a human donor with ulcerative colitis or Crohn's disease, or a healthy co-twin of an affected twin (not recorded which). The CDR3 runs from the conserved cysteine through the conserved F or W.

v_call: TRBV18
j_call: TRBJ2-7
cdr3_aa: CASSPPSLTGGEQYF

v_call: TRBV24-1
j_call: TRBJ2-5
cdr3_aa: CATSDAGQETQYF

v_call: TRBV6-5
j_call: TRBJ2-5
cdr3_aa: CASSLRRSEIQYF

v_call: TRBV7-7
j_call: TRBJ2-5
cdr3_aa: CASSLTAGGLSGTQYF

v_call: TRBV10-3
j_call: TRBJ2-2
cdr3_aa: CAISEWDSTGELFF

v_call: TRBV6-1
j_call: TRBJ1-5
cdr3_aa: CASSGQGYSNQPQHF

v_call: TRBV29-1
j_call: TRBJ1-1
cdr3_aa: CSVDDPGTEAFF

v_call: TRBV6-5
j_call: TRBJ1-5
cdr3_aa: CASSSRQGISNQPQHF

v_call: TRBV6-5
j_call: TRBJ1-4
cdr3_aa: CASSLAGAANEKLFF

v_call: TRBV10-3
j_call: TRBJ1-1
cdr3_aa: CAITDRLNTEAFF

v_call: TRBV5-1
j_call: TRBJ2-1
cdr3_aa: CASSLQGSGEQFF

v_call: TRBV7-9
j_call: TRBJ2-1
cdr3_aa: CASTPKDRAYNEQFF

v_call: TRBV29-1
j_call: TRBJ2-6
cdr3_aa: CAGTGSSGANVLTF

v_call: TRBV18
j_call: TRBJ2-5
cdr3_aa: CASSPPSDLGTQYF

v_call: TRBV2
j_call: TRBJ2-6
cdr3_aa: CARAGSSVAGANVLTF

v_call: TRBV11-1
j_call: TRBJ2-5
cdr3_aa: CASSSYGRTQETQYF

v_call: TRBV6-1
j_call: TRBJ1-6
cdr3_aa: CASTRSPGTNSPLHF

v_call: TRBV2
j_call: TRBJ2-2
cdr3_aa: CASSDDSPGLLAGELFF

v_call: TRBV7-2
j_call: TRBJ2-7
cdr3_aa: CASSLYPGTSGKYEQYF

v_call: TRBV24-1
j_call: TRBJ2-1
cdr3_aa: CATSGAGNEQFF

v_call: TRBV20-1
j_call: TRBJ2-1
cdr3_aa: CNALLGSNEQFF

v_call: TRBV7-9
j_call: TRBJ1-1
cdr3_aa: CAGYRGLETEAFF

v_call: TRBV7-9
j_call: TRBJ1-1
cdr3_aa: CASSLGARGRTEAFF

v_call: TRBV7-2
j_call: TRBJ2-1
cdr3_aa: CASSLEGGGAWNEQFF

v_call: TRBV5-1
j_call: TRBJ1-1
cdr3_aa: CASSSLSAGVNTEAFF

v_call: TRBV10-3
j_call: TRBJ2-1
cdr3_aa: CAISAGYNEQFF

v_call: TRBV3-1
j_call: TRBJ1-2
cdr3_aa: CASSQVGYFYGYTF

v_call: TRBV6-5
j_call: TRBJ1-5
cdr3_aa: CASSSDGSQPQHF

v_call: TRBV6-1
j_call: TRBJ1-3
cdr3_aa: CASRPGQGVNTIYF

v_call: TRBV12-3/TRBV12-4
j_call: TRBJ1-5
cdr3_aa: CASSLRRDGQPQHF

v_call: TRBV7-2
j_call: TRBJ2-3
cdr3_aa: CAITGGSHTDTQYF

v_call: TRBV7-9
j_call: TRBJ2-2
cdr3_aa: CASSSRLAGTGELFF

v_call: TRBV10-3
j_call: TRBJ1-1
cdr3_aa: CAISELRGDTEAFF

v_call: TRBV12-3/TRBV12-4
j_call: TRBJ1-2
cdr3_aa: CASSRTPSGYYGYTF

v_call: TRBV25-1
j_call: TRBJ1-4
cdr3_aa: CASSEFPRAGEREKLFF

v_call: TRBV19
j_call: TRBJ2-2
cdr3_aa: CATTGGATYNTGELFF

v_call: TRBV11-3
j_call: TRBJ2-1
cdr3_aa: CASSPTSGGTTGEQFF

v_call: TRBV2
j_call: TRBJ1-2
cdr3_aa: CASSFRAEAYTF

v_call: TRBV20-1
j_call: TRBJ2-1
cdr3_aa: CSARGLTIEQFF

v_call: TRBV20-1
j_call: TRBJ2-1
cdr3_aa: CSARLAGGGDPFF

v_call: TRBV9
j_call: TRBJ2-1
cdr3_aa: CASSSGLAGNEQFF